These 10 T cell receptor beta chains came from one sample sequenced in a study of T cells after posttransplantation cyclophosphamide. The assay was immunoSEQ multiplex PCR, and TCRdb's table has in-frame clones only and misses some. The table includes 32,000 or so clones, about 87% detected once. The sample comprised PBMCs. The receptor source for this set is a woman aged 35 to 49 with a blood cancer, CMV-positive, and with a related stem cell donor.

The J gene is TRBJ1-2, the V gene TRBV13, with 10 bases fitting TRBD1. Per germline, CDR1 PRHDT and CDR2 FYEKMQ (reference sequence). J was trimmed by 2 bases and V by 1 base; bases with no gene match: 1. The CDR3 sequence is 15 residues long. The CDR3 sequence is CASSLVGQGNYGYTF. CDR3 in DNA: TGTGCCAGCAGCTTAGTGGGACAGGGGAACTATGGCTACACCTTC.

The chain has TRBV7-8 and TRBJ1-1, with TRBD1 matching over 8 bases. This CDR3 region has 14 residues. Trimming at V came to 1 base and at J to 5 bases, leaving 3 bases not matched to a gene. In germline, CDR1 is SGHVS, CDR2 FQNEAQ. This chain's CDR3 is CASSLGYRGTEAFF. The CDR3 region has the DNA TGTGCCAGCAGCTTAGGGTACAGGGGGACTGAAGCTTTCTTT. The variable domain in full, completed from reference TRBV7-8 and TRBJ1-1, reads GAGVSQSPRYKVAKRGQDVALRCDPISGHVSLFWYQQALGQGPEFLTYFQNEAQLDKSGLPSDRFFAERPEGSVSTLKIQRTQQEDSAVYLCASSLGYRGTEAFFGQGTRLTVV.

This clone appeared a single time. The V and J genes are TRBV10-1 and TRBJ1-3, with 7 bases that match TRBD1. Germline-derived CDR1 and CDR2 are WNHNN and SYGVQD (reference sequence). The CDR3 covers 16 residues. Unmatched junction bases numbered 15, after V lost 9 bases and J lost 4 bases. DNA for the CDR3: TGCGCCAGTCAGACCCTCAAGACAGGGAGAGGAAACACCATATATTTT. As protein: CASQTLKTGRGNTIYF.

The chain joins TRBV7-9 to TRBJ2-3; 9 bases map to TRBD1. Germline-derived CDR1 and CDR2 are SEHNR and FQNEAQ (reference sequence). J lost 8 bases, V lost 8 bases, and 14 bases had no gene match. The CDR3 sequence is 15 residues long. The CDR3 coding sequence is TGTGCCAGCCCTATTGGGGGACAGGGAGGAGGTACGCAGTATTTT. Its translation: CASPIGGQGGGTQYF.

V and J are TRBV2 and TRBJ2-3, with a tentative D call TRBD1 (5 bases). V gave up 3 bases and J gave up 3 bases, with 13 bases separating them. Germline values: CDR1 SNHLY, CDR2 FYNNEI. This CDR3 region has 15 residues. DNA for the CDR3: TGTGCCAGCAGTGAGAGGCCCAGGGCGACAGATACGCAGTATTTT. It is translated as CASSERPRATDTQYF.

The chain has TRBV5-6 and TRBJ2-3, with D unclear. The CDR3 is 14 amino acids. V was clipped by 0 bases and J by 3 bases, with 8 bases between them. In germline, CDR1 is SGHDT, CDR2 YYEEEE. For the CDR3, the DNA is TGTGCCAGCAGCTTGGAGAGGTTGACAGATACGCAGTATTTT. Amino acid sequence: CASSLERLTDTQYF.

The chain recombines TRBV6-1 with TRBJ2-1; 7 positions match TRBD1. Losses at the gene ends were 4 bases for V and 7 bases for J; bases not matched to a gene: 10. This CDR3 region has 15 residues. Germline assignment: CDR1 MNHNS and CDR2 SASEGT. The CDR3 loop reads CASSGMSTGSNEQFF. The CDR3 DNA sequence: TGTGCCAGCAGTGGGATGTCGACAGGGTCAAATGAGCAGTTCTTC.

This clone was detected a few times. V is TRBV6-6 and J is TRBJ1-2; no reliable D call. The length of the CDR3 is 13 residues. Germline V gives CDR1 MNHNY, CDR2 SVGAGI (reference sequence). Trimming took 2 bases from V and 6 from J, leaving 10 bases between them. CDR3 nucleotides: TGTGCCAGCAGTTACGTTGACATGGATGGCTACACCTTC. Protein: CASSYVDMDGYTF.

The chain carries TRBV29-1 and TRBJ2-2; no firm D call. From germline, CDR1 is SQVTM and CDR2 ANQGSEA. Between the trimmed V and J ends, which lost 3 bases and 0 bases, there was a span of 11 bases. This CDR3 is built from 15 residues. The CDR3 DNA follows: TGCAGCGTTGATCCGGGTGGCGCGAACACCGGGGAGCTGTTTTTT. It translates to CSVDPGGANTGELFF.

The chain is built from TRBV10-3 and TRBJ2-5; 7 nucleotides agree with TRBD1. CDR3 length: 14 residues. Germline V gene sequence: CDR1 ENHRY, CDR2 SYGVKD. Losses at the gene ends were 5 bases for V and 4 bases for J; bases not matched to a gene: 7. CDR3: CAISYRGLGETQYF. CDR3 coding DNA: TGTGCCATCAGTTACAGGGGTTTGGGAGAGACCCAGTACTTC.